The 23 T cell receptor beta chains below all came from one sample that was sequenced in a study of cytomegalovirus exposure and HLA in healthy donors. The primer mix had 60 Vbeta and 13 Jbeta primers. Libraries were prepared by immunoSEQ multiplex PCR; TCRdb keeps only in-frame clonotypes and omits some of them. The sample gives roughly 130,000 clones, about four fifths of which show up once; roughly 2% is in the top ten. Specimen: PBMCs. The receptor source for this set is a young man in good health and CMV-seronegative.

This clone was seen more than once but under ten times. The CDR3 spells CASSKGQGATEAFF. CDR3 nucleotide sequence: TGTGCCAGCAGTAAGGGGCAGGGGGCCACTGAAGCTTTCTTT. The gene calls are TRBV2 and TRBJ1-1, with TRBD1 identical over 8 bases. The CDR3 covers 14 residues. V was pared by 5 bases and J by 4 bases, with 6 bases of the junction left unmatched. Per the germline V gene, CDR1 is SNHLY and CDR2 is FYNNEI.

V is TRBV6-6 and J is TRBJ2-7, with D uncertain. The CDR3 contains 14 residues. Germline CDR1 MNHNY, CDR2 SVGAGI (reference sequence). Trimming stripped 6 bases from V and 7 bases from J, with 19 bases between. CDR3 sequence: CASRESEPLWEQYV. The DNA for the CDR3 is TGTGCCAGCAGAGAATCAGAACCTCTTTGGGAGCAGTACGTC.

This chain joins TRBV30 and TRBJ1-6; possibly TRBD1 for D (5 bases). In germline, CDR1 is GTSNPN, CDR2 SVGIG (reference sequence). V lost 0 bases, J lost 8 bases, and 11 bases lay in between. The CDR3 sequence is 14 residues long. The CDR3 region is CAWSVVGADSPLHF. The CDR3 nucleotides are TGTGCCTGGAGTGTAGTTGGGGCCGATTCACCCCTCCACTTT.

This clone is a singleton in its sample. V gene TRBV5-8 combines with J gene TRBJ2-1, with 9 bases identical to TRBD1. Germline V gene lookup returns CDR1 SGHTS and CDR2 YDEGEE. The length of the CDR3 is 16 residues. V lost 4 bases to trimming and J lost 4 bases; unmatched junction nucleotides: 9. The CDR3: CASSPTRDRVYNEQFF. The CDR3 region has the DNA TGTGCCAGCAGCCCAACTCGGGACAGGGTATACAATGAGCAGTTCTTC.

The V and J genes are TRBV2 and TRBJ2-3, with a possible D match to TRBD1 (5 bases). Germline loops: CDR1 SNHLY, CDR2 FYNNEI. Deletions cut 2 bases from V and 1 base from J, with 16 bases between. The CDR3 runs to 17 residues. The CDR3 coding sequence is TGTGCCAGCAGTGAAACAGGACCAGATTGGGGCACAGATACGCAGTATTTT. This encodes CASSETGPDWGTDTQYF.

The chain is built from TRBV28 and TRBJ1-5; TRBD1 agrees at 8 bases. The CDR3 runs 15 residues. J gave up 5 bases and V 7 bases, and 10 bases lay outside the gene matches. CDR1 is MDHEN and CDR2 is SYDVKM in the germline V gene. This CDR3 is CASTNRGSLYQPQHF. The CDR3 DNA follows: TGTGCCAGCACCAACAGGGGGTCTCTTTATCAGCCCCAGCATTTT.

The CDR3 DNA is TGTGCCAGCAGTTACCGGGACAGACTGAACACTGAAGCTTTCTTT. This translates into CASSYRDRLNTEAFF. The chain employs TRBV6-6 and TRBJ1-1, with 7 bases matching TRBD1. The J segment lost 0 bases and the V segment lost 2 bases, leaving 3 bases of the junction unmatched. Germline lookup yields CDR1 MNHNY and CDR2 SVGAGI (reference sequence). This CDR3 spans 15 amino acids.

This rearrangement joins TRBV5-1 to TRBJ2-1, with TRBD1 matching 8 bases. Germline V lookup: CDR1 SGHRS, CDR2 YFSETQ. The CDR3 loop spans 13 amino acids. Losses at the gene ends were 7 bases for V and 5 bases for J; bases not matched to a gene: 5. The CDR3 DNA follows: TGCGCCAGCGACAGGGGTACGAACAATGAGCAGTTCTTC. Its translation is CASDRGTNNEQFF.

The chain uses TRBV10-2 and TRBJ1-3; weak D call: TRBD1 (6 bases). This CDR3 region has 13 residues. V shed 2 bases and J shed 5 bases, with 7 bases lying between them. The germline CDR1 and CDR2 sequences are WSHSY and SAAADI. This CDR3 is CASSETGRNTIYF. CDR3 in DNA: TGCGCCAGCAGTGAGACAGGGAGAAACACCATATATTTT.

The rearrangement joins TRBV6-1 to TRBJ1-2, with 10 bases that match TRBD1. V lost 6 bases, J lost 3 bases, and 1 base stayed unmatched. The germline CDR1 and CDR2 sequences are MNHNS and SASEGT. The CDR3 has 13 residues. The CDR3 region is CASRTGGDYGYTF. CDR3 coding DNA: TGTGCCAGCAGGACAGGGGGCGACTATGGCTACACCTTC.

This clone was seen once. The CDR3 protein is CASSRDRVEETQYF. CDR3 coding DNA: TGTGCCAGCAGCCGCGACAGGGTAGAAGAGACCCAGTACTTC. The rearrangement links TRBV27 to TRBJ2-5; the match to TRBD1 covers 7 bases. Germline trimming cut 6 bases from V and 3 bases from J; bases unmatched to any gene: 7. CDR3 length: 14 amino acids. From germline, CDR1 is MNHEY and CDR2 SMNVEV (reference sequence).

J is TRBJ2-1 and V is TRBV7-3; TRBD2 agrees at 10 bases. This CDR3 spans 15 amino acids. CDR1 is SGHTA, CDR2 FQGTGA, per germline. The junction had 4 bases not matched to a gene; V was cut back by 5 bases and J by 3 bases. CDR3 sequence reads: CASSPRTSGYNEQFF. The CDR3 coding sequence is TGTGCCAGCAGCCCTCGGACTAGCGGCTACAATGAGCAGTTCTTC.

This clone was picked up one time. This sequence joins TRBV6-6 and TRBJ1-6, with 8 bases that match TRBD1. This CDR3 comprises 15 residues. The J segment lost 10 bases and the V segment lost 0 bases, leaving 5 bases of the junction unmatched. Per germline, CDR1 MNHNY and CDR2 SVGAGI (reference sequence). The CDR3: CASSYSQGVRSPLHF. The CDR3 nucleotides are TGTGCCAGCAGTTACTCACAGGGGGTTCGCTCACCCCTCCACTTT.

This rearrangement joins TRBV15 to TRBJ2-5, with D maybe TRBD2 (5 bases). The CDR3 runs to 15 residues. The V and J ends lost 0 bases and 5 bases respectively, with 13 bases between them. Germline V gene data show CDR1 as LNHNV and CDR2 as YYDKDF (reference sequence). CDR3 region: CATSRDIGVRETQYF. The CDR3 DNA sequence: TGTGCCACCAGCAGAGATATCGGGGTCCGGGAGACCCAGTACTTC.

The rearrangement links TRBV4-1 to TRBJ2-7; D not resolved. V was pared by 1 base and J by 0 bases, with 10 bases between. From germline, CDR1 is MGHRA and CDR2 YSYEKL. This CDR3 has 15 residues. CDR3 DNA sequence: TGCGCCAGCAGCCAAGTAATGTCTACCTCCTACGAGCAGTACTTC. It translates to CASSQVMSTSYEQYF.

The chain has TRBV15 and TRBJ2-3; possible D gene TRBD2, 5 bases. The CDR3 loop spans 16 amino acids. Trimming pared 0 bases from V and 2 bases from J, leaving 12 bases between. CDR1 is LNHNV, CDR2 YYDKDF, per germline (reference sequence). The CDR3 nucleotides read TGTGCCACCAGCAGAGATGGCGTAGCGCCCACAGATACGCAGTATTTT. Translated: CATSRDGVAPTDTQYF.

The chain links TRBV30 to TRBJ2-1, with D possibly being TRBD1 (6 bases). Per germline, CDR1 GTSNPN and CDR2 SVGIG (reference sequence). The ends were cut back, 1 base at V and 6 bases at J, with 16 bases in the middle. The CDR3 spans 15 residues. The chain's CDR3 is CAWSDGWGRRNEQFF. In nucleotides, the CDR3 is TGTGCCTGGAGTGACGGGTGGGGGCGCCGCAATGAGCAGTTCTTC.

The rearrangement joins TRBV7-8 to TRBJ2-7; TRBD1 might be the D (6 bases). Trimming cost V 1 base and J 5 bases, with 12 bases left between them. CDR3 length: 14 amino acids. Germline values: CDR1 SGHVS, CDR2 FQNEAQ. CDR3 region: CASSLGYRDHEQYV. The CDR3 region has the DNA TGTGCCAGCAGCTTAGGATACAGGGACCACGAGCAGTACGTC.

This clone was observed once. The V call is TRBV19, the J call TRBJ2-3; 13 bases fit TRBD2. Looked up from germline, CDR1 is LNHDA and CDR2 is SQIVND (reference sequence). V lost 5 bases to trimming and J lost 2 bases; unmatched junction nucleotides: 7. The CDR3 length is 17 residues. CDR3 sequence reads: CASSPRTSGSYTDTQYF. CDR3 DNA: TGTGCCAGTAGTCCGAGGACTAGCGGGAGTTACACAGATACGCAGTATTTT. Looking up the rest from reference TRBV19 and TRBJ2-3 gives the full variable domain: DGGITQSPKYLFRKEGQNVTLSCEQNLNHDAMYWYRQDPGQGLRLIYYSQIVNDFQKGDIAEGYSVSREKKESFPLTVTSAQKNPTAFYLCASSPRTSGSYTDTQYFGPGTRLTVL.

V and J are TRBV28 and TRBJ1-6; TRBD1 agrees at 10 bases. The germline gives CDR1 MDHEN, CDR2 SYDVKM. The CDR3 extends over 16 amino acids. V lost 1 base, J lost 7 bases, and 4 bases stayed unmatched. CDR3: CASSLLGQGGNSPLHF. DNA of the CDR3: TGTGCCAGCAGTTTATTAGGACAGGGGGGCAATTCACCCCTCCACTTT.

The gene calls are TRBV6-1 and TRBJ1-1, with a tentative D call TRBD1 (5 bases). Germline CDR1 MNHNS, CDR2 SASEGT. The CDR3 is 14 amino acids. Trimming stripped 3 bases from V and 1 base from J, with 9 bases between. The CDR3 DNA follows: TGTGCCAGCAGTGACCCCGACAGGAACACTGAAGCTTTCTTT. Protein: CASSDPDRNTEAFF.

This clone was found a few times. The chain carries TRBV28 and TRBJ2-7; 13 bases are a match to TRBD2. After removal of 2 bases from V and 3 bases from J, the junction contained 4 bases not matched to a gene. The CDR3 is 16 residues long. From germline, CDR1 is MDHEN and CDR2 SYDVKM. For the CDR3, the DNA is TGTGCCAGCAGTTTACAAGGACTAGCGGGAGACTACGAGCAGTACTTC. Translation gives CASSLQGLAGDYEQYF.

The rearrangement links TRBV19 to TRBJ1-5; D not certain. Germline loops: CDR1 LNHDA, CDR2 SQIVND (reference sequence). The CDR3 is 12 residues long. V was pared by 7 bases and J by 4 bases, with 8 bases between. For the CDR3, the DNA is TGTGCCAGTAATTTTGCGAATCAGCCCCAGCATTTT. The encoded protein is CASNFANQPQHF.